This T cell receptor (beta chain) was captured in a study of radiotherapy plus CTLA-4 blockade in lung cancer. At the level of the study: Objective responses occurred in around 18% of patients; 25% to 35% had disease control. General study results and limits: TCR clones of tumor origin grew in blood after radiotherapy plus ipilimumab.

Focal radiation plus CTLA-4 blockade with ipilimumab was administered to patients who had chemo-refractory metastatic non-small-cell lung cancer. Repertoires were generated with immunoSEQ multiplex PCR, while TCRdb's copy carries only in-frame clones and drops some. The table lists about 91,000 clones, roughly 78% of them singletons. Only a few counts were recorded for this clone. Antigen specificity is unknown. The CDR3 runs 13 residues. Germline CDR1 MNHNS, CDR2 SASEGT. V shed 8 bases and J 9 bases; nucleotides not matched to a gene: 9. This TCR derives from a human donor with non-small cell lung cancer that progressed on radiotherapy plus ipilimumab. This specimen was peripheral blood, taken from a patient treated with radiotherapy plus ipilimumab. The rearrangement links TRBV6-1 to TRBJ2-1; the match to TRBD2 covers 8 bases. This CDR3 is CASGREAGREQFF. CDR3 nucleotides: TGTGCCAGCGGGCGGGAGGCCGGTCGTGAGCAGTTCTTC.